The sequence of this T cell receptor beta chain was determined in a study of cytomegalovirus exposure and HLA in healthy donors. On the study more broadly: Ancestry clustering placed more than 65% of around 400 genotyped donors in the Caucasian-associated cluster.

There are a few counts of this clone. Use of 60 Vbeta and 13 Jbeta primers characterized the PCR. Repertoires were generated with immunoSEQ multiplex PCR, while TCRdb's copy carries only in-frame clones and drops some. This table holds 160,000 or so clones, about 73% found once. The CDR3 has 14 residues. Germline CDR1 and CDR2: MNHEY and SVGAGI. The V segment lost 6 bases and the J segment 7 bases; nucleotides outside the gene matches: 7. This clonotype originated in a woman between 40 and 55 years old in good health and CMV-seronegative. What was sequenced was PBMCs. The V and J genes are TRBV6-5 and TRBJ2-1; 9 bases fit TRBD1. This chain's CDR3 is CASSHRDRANEQFF. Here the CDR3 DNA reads TGTGCCAGCAGCCACCGGGACAGGGCGAATGAGCAGTTCTTC.